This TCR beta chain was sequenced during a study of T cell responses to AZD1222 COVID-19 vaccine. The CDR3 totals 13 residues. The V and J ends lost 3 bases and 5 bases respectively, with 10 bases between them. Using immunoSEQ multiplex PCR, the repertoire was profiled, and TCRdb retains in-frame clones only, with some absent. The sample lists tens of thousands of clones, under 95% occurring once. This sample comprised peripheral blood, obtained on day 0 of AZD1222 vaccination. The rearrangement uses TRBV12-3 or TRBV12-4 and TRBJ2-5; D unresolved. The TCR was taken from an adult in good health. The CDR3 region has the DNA TGTGCCAGCAGTTTGATGGGTCCCGAGACCCAGTACTTC. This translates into CASSLMGPETQYF.